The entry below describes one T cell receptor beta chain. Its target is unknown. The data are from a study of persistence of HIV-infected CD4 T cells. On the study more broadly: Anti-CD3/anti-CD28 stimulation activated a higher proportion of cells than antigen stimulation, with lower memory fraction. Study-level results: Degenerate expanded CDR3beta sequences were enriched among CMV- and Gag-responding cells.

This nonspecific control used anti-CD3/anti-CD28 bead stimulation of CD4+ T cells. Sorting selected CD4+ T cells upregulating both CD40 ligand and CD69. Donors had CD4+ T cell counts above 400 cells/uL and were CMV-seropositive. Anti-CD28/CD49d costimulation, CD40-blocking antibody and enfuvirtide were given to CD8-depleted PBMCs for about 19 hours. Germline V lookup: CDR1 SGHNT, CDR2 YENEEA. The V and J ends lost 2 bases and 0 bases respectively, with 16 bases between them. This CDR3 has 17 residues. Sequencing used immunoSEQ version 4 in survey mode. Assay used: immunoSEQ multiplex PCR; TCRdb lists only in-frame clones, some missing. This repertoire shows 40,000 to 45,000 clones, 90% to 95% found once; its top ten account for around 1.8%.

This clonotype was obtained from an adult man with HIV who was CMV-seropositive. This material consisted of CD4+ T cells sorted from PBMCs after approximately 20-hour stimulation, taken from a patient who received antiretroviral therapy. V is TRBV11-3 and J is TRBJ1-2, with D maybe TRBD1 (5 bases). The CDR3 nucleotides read TGTGCCAGCAGCTTACCGGCCAGGGTGAGGTCTAACTATGGCTACACCTTC. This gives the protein CASSLPARVRSNYGYTF. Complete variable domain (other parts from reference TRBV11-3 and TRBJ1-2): EAGVVQSPRYKIIEKKQPVAFWCNPISGHNTLYWYLQNLGQGPELLIRYENEEAVDDSQLPKDRFSAERLKGVDSTLKIQPAELGDSAVYLCASSLPARVRSNYGYTFGSGTRLTVV.